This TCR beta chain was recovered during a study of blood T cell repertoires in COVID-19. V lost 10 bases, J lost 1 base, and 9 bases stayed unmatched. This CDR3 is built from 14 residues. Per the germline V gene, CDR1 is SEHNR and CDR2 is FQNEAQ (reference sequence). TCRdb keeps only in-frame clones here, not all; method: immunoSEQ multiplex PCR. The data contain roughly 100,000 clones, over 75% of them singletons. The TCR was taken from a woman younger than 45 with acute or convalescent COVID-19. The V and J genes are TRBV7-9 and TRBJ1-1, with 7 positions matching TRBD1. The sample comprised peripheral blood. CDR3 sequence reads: CATAQTGQNTEAFF. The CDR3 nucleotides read TGTGCCACGGCCCAGACAGGGCAGAACACTGAAGCTTTCTTT.